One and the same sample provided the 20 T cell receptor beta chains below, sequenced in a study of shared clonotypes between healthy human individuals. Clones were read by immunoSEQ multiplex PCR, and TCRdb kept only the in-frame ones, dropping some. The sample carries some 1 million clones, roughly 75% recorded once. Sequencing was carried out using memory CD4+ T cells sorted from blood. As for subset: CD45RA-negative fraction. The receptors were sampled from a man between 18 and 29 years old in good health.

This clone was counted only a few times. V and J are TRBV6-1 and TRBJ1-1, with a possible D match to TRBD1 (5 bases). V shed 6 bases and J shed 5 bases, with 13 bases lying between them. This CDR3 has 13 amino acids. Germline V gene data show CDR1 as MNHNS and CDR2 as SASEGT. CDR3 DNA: TGTGCCAGCAGCACGCAGGGAGGTACTGAAGCTTTCTTT. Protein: CASSTQGGTEAFF.

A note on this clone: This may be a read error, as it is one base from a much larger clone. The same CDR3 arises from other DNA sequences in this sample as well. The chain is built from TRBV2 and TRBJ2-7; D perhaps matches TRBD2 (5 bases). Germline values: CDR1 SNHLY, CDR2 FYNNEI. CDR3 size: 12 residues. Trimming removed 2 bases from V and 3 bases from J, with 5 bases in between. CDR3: CASSETSYEQYF. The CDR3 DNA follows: TGTGCCAGCAGTGAAACTAGCTACGAGCAGTACTTC.

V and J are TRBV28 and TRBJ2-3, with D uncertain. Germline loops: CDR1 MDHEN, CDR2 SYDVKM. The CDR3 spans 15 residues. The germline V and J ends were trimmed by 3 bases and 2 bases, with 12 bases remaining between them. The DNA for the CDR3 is TGTGCCAGCAGTTTCCCCCGGACCCTCACAGATACGCAGTATTTT. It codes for CASSFPRTLTDTQYF.

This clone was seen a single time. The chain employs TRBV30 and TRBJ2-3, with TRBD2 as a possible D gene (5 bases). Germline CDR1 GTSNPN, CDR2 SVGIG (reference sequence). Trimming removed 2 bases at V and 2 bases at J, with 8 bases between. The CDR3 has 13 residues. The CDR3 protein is CAWSTGLTDTQYF. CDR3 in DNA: TGTGCCTGGAGTACTGGACTCACAGATACGCAGTATTTT.

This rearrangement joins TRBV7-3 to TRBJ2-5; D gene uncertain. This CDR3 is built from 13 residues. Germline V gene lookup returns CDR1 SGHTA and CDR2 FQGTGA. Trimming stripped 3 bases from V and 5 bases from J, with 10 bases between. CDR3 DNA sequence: TGTGCCAGCAGCTTCTCAGGCTCCGAGACCCAGTACTTC. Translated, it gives CASSFSGSETQYF.

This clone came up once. CDR3 coding DNA: TGTGCCAGCAGCGTATCGGGGTTCACCGGGGAGCTGTTTTTT. It specifies CASSVSGFTGELFF. The chain has TRBV9 and TRBJ2-2, with a possible D match to TRBD2 (5 bases). Trimming left V 1 base short and J 4 bases short, with 8 bases between. CDR1 and CDR2 (germline): SGDLS, YYNGEE. There are 14 residues in the CDR3.

CDR3 nucleotide sequence: TGTGCCAGCAGTTACTCCGTTTCCCCCGGGGAGCTGTTTTTT. Translating it yields CASSYSVSPGELFF. The chain carries TRBV6-6 and TRBJ2-2; D remains ambiguous. V was clipped by 0 bases and J by 6 bases, with 8 bases between them. The germline gives CDR1 MNHNY, CDR2 SVGAGI (reference sequence). This CDR3 has 14 amino acids.

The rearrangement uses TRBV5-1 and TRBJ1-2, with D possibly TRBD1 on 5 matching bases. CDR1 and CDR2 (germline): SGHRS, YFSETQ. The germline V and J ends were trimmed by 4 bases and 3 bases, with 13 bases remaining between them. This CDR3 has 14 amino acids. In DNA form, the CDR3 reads TGCGCCAGCAGCCGCAGGGTGTCGGACTATGGCTACACCTTC. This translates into CASSRRVSDYGYTF.

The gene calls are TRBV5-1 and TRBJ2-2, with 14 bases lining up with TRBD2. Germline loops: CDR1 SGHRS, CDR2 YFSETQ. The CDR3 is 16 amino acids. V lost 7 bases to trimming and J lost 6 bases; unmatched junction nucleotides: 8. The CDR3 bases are TGCGCCAGCCTCTCTGGGACTAGCGGGAGCCCCGGGGAGCTGTTTTTT. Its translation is CASLSGTSGSPGELFF.

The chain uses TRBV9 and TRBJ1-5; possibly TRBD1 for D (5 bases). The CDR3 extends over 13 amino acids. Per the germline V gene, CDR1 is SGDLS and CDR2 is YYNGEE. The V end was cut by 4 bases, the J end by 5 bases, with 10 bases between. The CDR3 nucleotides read TGTGCCAGCAGCCGGCGGGGCGATCAGCCCCAGCATTTT. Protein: CASSRRGDQPQHF.

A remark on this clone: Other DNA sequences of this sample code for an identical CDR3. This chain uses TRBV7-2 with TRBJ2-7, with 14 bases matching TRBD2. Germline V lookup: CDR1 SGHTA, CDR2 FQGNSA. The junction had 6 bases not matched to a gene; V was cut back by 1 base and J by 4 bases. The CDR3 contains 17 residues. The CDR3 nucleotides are TGTGCCAGCAGCTTAGTAGCAGGGACTAGCGGGAGTTACGAGCAGTACTTC. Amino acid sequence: CASSLVAGTSGSYEQYF.

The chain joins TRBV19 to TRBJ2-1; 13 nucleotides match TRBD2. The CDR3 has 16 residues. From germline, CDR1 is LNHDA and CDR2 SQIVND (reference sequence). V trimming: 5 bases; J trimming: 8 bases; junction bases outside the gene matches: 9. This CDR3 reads CASSSGTSGTGDEQFF. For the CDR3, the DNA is TGTGCCAGTAGTTCCGGGACTAGCGGGACCGGGGATGAGCAGTTCTTC.

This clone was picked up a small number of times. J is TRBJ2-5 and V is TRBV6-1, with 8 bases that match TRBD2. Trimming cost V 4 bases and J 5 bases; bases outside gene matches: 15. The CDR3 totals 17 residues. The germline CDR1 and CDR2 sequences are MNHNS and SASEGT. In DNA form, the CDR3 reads TGTGCCAGCAGTGCCCGTGGGGAAGCGGGAGTTAGGGAGACCCAGTACTTC. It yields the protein CASSARGEAGVRETQYF.

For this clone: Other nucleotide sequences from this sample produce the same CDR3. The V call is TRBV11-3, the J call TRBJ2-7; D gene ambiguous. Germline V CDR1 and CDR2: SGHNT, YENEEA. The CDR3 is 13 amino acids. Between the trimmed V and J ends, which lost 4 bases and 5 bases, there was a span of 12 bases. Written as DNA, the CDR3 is TGTGCCAGCAGCTCCTCCAGAGGTGACGAGCAGTACTTC. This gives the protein CASSSSRGDEQYF.

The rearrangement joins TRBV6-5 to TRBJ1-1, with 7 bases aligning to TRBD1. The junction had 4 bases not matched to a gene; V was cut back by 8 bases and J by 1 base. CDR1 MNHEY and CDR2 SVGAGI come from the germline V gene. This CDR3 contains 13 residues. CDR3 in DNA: TGTGCCAGCTCACAGGGGTCGAACACTGAAGCTTTCTTT. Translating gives CASSQGSNTEAFF.

CDR3 DNA sequence: TGCGCCAGCAGCTTGAACGGACACTCGGGAAACACCATATATTTT. Protein: CASSLNGHSGNTIYF. This chain uses TRBV5-1 with TRBJ1-3, with D possibly TRBD1 on 5 matching bases. Trimming left V 1 base short and J 4 bases short, with 12 bases between. In germline, CDR1 is SGHRS, CDR2 YFSETQ. The CDR3 is 15 residues long. Variable domain in full (rest from reference TRBV5-1 and TRBJ1-3): KAGVTQTPRYLIKTRGQQVTLSCSPISGHRSVSWYQQTPGQGLQFLFEYFSETQRNKGNFPGRFSGRQFSNSRSEMNVSTLELGDSALYLCASSLNGHSGNTIYFGEGSWLTVV.

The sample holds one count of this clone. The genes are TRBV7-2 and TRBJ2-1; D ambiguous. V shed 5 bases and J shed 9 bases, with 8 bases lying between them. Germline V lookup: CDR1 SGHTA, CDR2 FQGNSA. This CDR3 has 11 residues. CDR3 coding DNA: TGTGCCAGCAGCGATGACGCTGAGCAGTTCTTC. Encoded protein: CASSDDAEQFF.

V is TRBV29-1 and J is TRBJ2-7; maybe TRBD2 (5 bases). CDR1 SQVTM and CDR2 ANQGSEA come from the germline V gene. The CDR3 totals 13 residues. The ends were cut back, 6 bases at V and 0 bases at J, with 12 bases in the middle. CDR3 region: CSVRGLLSYEQYF. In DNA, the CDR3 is TGCAGCGTCCGAGGACTGCTCTCCTACGAGCAGTACTTC.

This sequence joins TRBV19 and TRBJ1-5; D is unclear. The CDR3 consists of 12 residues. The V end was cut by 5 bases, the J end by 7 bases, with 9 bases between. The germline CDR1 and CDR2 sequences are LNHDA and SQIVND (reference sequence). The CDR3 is CASSQVQQPQHF. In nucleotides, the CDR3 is TGTGCCAGTAGTCAGGTCCAGCAGCCCCAGCATTTT.

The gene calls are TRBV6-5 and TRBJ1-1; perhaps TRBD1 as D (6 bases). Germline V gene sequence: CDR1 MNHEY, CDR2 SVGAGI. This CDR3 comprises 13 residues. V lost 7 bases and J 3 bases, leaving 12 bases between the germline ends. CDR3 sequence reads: CASMNRVDTEAFF. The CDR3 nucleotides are TGTGCCAGCATGAACAGGGTAGACACTGAAGCTTTCTTT.